This T cell receptor (beta chain) stems from a study of Ad26.COV2.S vaccination and SARS-CoV-2 variants. At the level of the study: Into the muscle, Ad26.COV2.S was dosed once or twice, 56 days apart. Overall study results and limits: People given the vaccine had a wider spike-specific TCR breadth than placebo recipients did.

Here immunoSEQ multiplex PCR was the method, and the copy in TCRdb shows in-frame clones only, minus some. Among 350,000 to 500,000 clones listed, 89% were seen once. In regard to this clone: Its antigen is unknown.

The CDR3 covers 13 residues. V lost 5 bases, J lost 7 bases, and 4 bases stayed unmatched. In germline, CDR1 is SGHNT, CDR2 YYREEE (reference sequence). As for treatment: some 20 received Ad26.COV2.S at low or high dose, single or two shots; roughly 5 received placebo; per-sample allocation not given. Sampling occurred on day 63 after the first vaccine or placebo injection. Boston hosted the donor, who was an adult aged 18-55 years. The sequence came from a person aged 18-65 years who received the Ad26.COV2.S COVID-19 vaccine or a placebo. The specimen was peripheral blood, collected in a trial of Ad26.COV2.S vaccine versus placebo. The V call is TRBV5-4, the J call TRBJ2-1, with TRBD1 identical over 9 bases. Written as DNA, the CDR3 is TGTGCCAGCAGTGGGGACAGGGTGAATGAGCAGTTCTTC. It encodes CASSGDRVNEQFF.